This T cell receptor (beta chain) was found in a study of identifying expanded T cells in peripheral blood. CDR3 size: 16 residues. J gave up 2 bases and V 5 bases, and 9 bases lay outside the gene matches. Per the germline V gene, CDR1 is LNHDA and CDR2 is SQIVND (reference sequence). Using immunoSEQ multiplex PCR, the repertoire was profiled, and TCRdb retains in-frame clones only, with some absent. In the table there are approximately 140,000 clones, around 88% of which are singletons. Healthy donors had no documented immune events, such as infections, while sampled. The source material was blood. The chain employs TRBV19 and TRBJ2-7; 10 bases fit TRBD1. The TCR comes from a person aged 18 to 75 in good health. CDR3 region: CASSAAGTGVTYEQYF. As DNA, the CDR3 is TGTGCCAGTAGTGCTGCCGGGACAGGGGTAACCTACGAGCAGTACTTC. Full variable domain (rest looked up from reference TRBV19 and TRBJ2-7): DGGITQSPKYLFRKEGQNVTLSCEQNLNHDAMYWYRQDPGQGLRLIYYSQIVNDFQKGDIAEGYSVSREKKESFPLTVTSAQKNPTAFYLCASSAAGTGVTYEQYFGPGTRLTVT.